The 21 T cell receptor beta chains in this list originate from one sample, sequenced in a study of immune heterogeneity within non-small cell lung tumors. It was with 32 V and 13 J primers that multiplex PCR amplified TCR beta CDR3. Each CDR3 protein gets one entry after TCRdb re-called the multiplex PCR reads with MiXCR. This sample has about 20,000 distinct CDR3 sequences, with over 25% found just once. Template material comprised bulk tumor genomic DNA at roughly 650 ng per sample. Biopsy collection occurred during surgery, with several far-apart biopsies per primary tumor. Untreated, newly diagnosed non-small cell lung cancer patients underwent curative surgery. Sequenced: lung tumor tissue. These receptor sequences come from a man between 35 and 55 years old with non-small cell lung cancer.

This clonotype was observed many times. This chain joins TRBV20-1 and TRBJ2-1; 7 bases align to TRBD2. Trimming took 2 bases from V and 8 from J; bases not matched to a gene: 15. This CDR3 is 16 amino acids long. Germline V gene sequence: CDR1 DFQATT, CDR2 SNEGSKA (reference sequence). CDR3 in amino acids: CSARSTGGGSIDEQFF. The CDR3 nucleotides read TGCAGTGCTAGATCAACTGGTGGCGGGAGTATTGATGAGCAGTTCTTC.

This chain links TRBV27 with TRBJ1-1, with D possibly being TRBD1 (5 bases). Germline V gene data show CDR1 as MNHEY and CDR2 as SMNVEV (reference sequence). The CDR3 length is 13 residues. V gave up 5 bases and J gave up 5 bases, with 12 bases separating them. The CDR3 sequence is CASSQGKGTEAFF. CDR3 DNA: TGTGCCAGCAGTCAGGGAAAGGGGACTGAAGCTTTCTTT.

Points on this clonotype: This may stem from a read error, because a much larger clone lies one nucleotide away. The V call is TRBV2, the J call TRBJ2-7, with D uncertain. Trimming cost V 4 bases and J 1 base, with 2 bases left between them. This CDR3 region has 11 residues. CDR1 is SNHLY and CDR2 is FYNNEI in the germline V gene. CDR3 loop: CASSGSYEQYF. CDR3 in DNA: TGTGCCAGCAGTGGATCCTACGAGCAGTACTTC.

As for this clonotype: With a much larger clone just one base away, this may be a read error. This chain links TRBV10-1 with TRBJ2-7; 7 bases match TRBD2. Germline loops: CDR1 WNHNN, CDR2 SYGVQD (reference sequence). The V segment lost 11 bases and the J segment 5 bases; nucleotides outside the gene matches: 9. The CDR3 has 12 amino acids. The CDR3: CAGGEGSNEQYF. The CDR3 DNA reads TGCGCCGGGGGGGAGGGTAGCAACGAGCAGTACTTC.

The table lists this clonotype with a few counts. The chain carries TRBV6-1 and TRBJ1-5; no firm D call. This CDR3 comprises 12 residues. Germline CDR1 MNHNS, CDR2 SASEGT. Deletions cut 11 bases from V and 4 bases from J, with 12 bases between. The CDR3 coding sequence is TGTGCCGGAGCTGAGAGAAATCAGCCCCAGCATTTT. Amino acid sequence: CAGAERNQPQHF.

A note on this clonotype: At one of its ends the junction is not consistent with the germline gene, which may arise from a read error. The V and J genes are TRBV9 and TRBJ1-5; D is possibly TRBD1 (6 bases). Germline CDR1 reads SGDLS; CDR2 reads YYNGEE. The CDR3 runs to 15 residues. The DNA of the CDR3 is TGTGTCAGCAGCGTAGACCTCTCAGGGGATCAGCCCCAGCATTTT. Protein product: CVSSVDLSGDQPQHF.

The V call is TRBV5-1, the J call TRBJ2-1, with 8 bases identical to TRBD1. J lost 4 bases, V lost 4 bases, and 7 bases had no gene match. This CDR3 has 15 amino acids. Germline CDR1 SGHRS, CDR2 YFSETQ. CDR3 DNA: TGCGCCAGCAGCCCGGGACAGGTGGATTACAATGAGCAGTTCTTC. Amino acids: CASSPGQVDYNEQFF.

This clonotype has at least ten counts. CDR3 sequence: CASSVLWNTGELFF. The CDR3 DNA sequence: TGTGCCAGCAGCGTACTTTGGAACACCGGGGAGCTGTTTTTT. This chain connects TRBV9 to TRBJ2-2; D is undetermined. The CDR3 extends over 14 amino acids. V was trimmed by 1 base and J by 1 base, leaving 5 bases between them. Germline loops: CDR1 SGDLS, CDR2 YYNGEE.

For this clonotype: A much larger clone differs from this one at a single base, so this may be a read error. V is TRBV24-1 and J is TRBJ2-1, with 9 nucleotides matching TRBD1. Germline CDR1 reads KGHDR; CDR2 reads SFDVKD. CDR3 size: 15 residues. The CDR3 DNA follows: TGTGCCACCAGTGTGGACAGGGGAAGGCACAATGCGCAGTTCTTC. It translates to CATSVDRGRHNAQFF.

The DNA for the CDR3 is TGCAGCGTACAGCGAGACCGAAACACTGAAGCTTTCTTT. Translation gives CSVQRDRNTEAFF. This chain uses TRBV29-1 with TRBJ1-1; D unresolved. The V end lost 6 bases, the J end lost 2 bases, and 13 bases lay between the germline ends. Germline CDR1 is SQVTM and CDR2 is ANQGSEA. This CDR3 spans 13 amino acids.

This chain uses TRBV7-8 with TRBJ2-5; D may be TRBD2 (5 bases). CDR1 and CDR2 from the germline V gene are SGHVS and FQNEAQ. The CDR3 has 14 residues. Trimming cost V 4 bases and J 1 base, with 10 bases left between them. CDR3 sequence: CASSSSSIQETQYF. Here the CDR3 DNA reads TGTGCCAGCAGCTCCTCTAGCATCCAAGAGACCCAGTACTTC. The whole variable domain, remainder taken from reference TRBV7-8 and TRBJ2-5, is GAGVSQSPRYKVAKRGQDVALRCDPISGHVSLFWYQQALGQGPEFLTYFQNEAQLDKSGLPSDRFFAERPEGSVSTLKIQRTQQEDSAVYLCASSSSSIQETQYFGPGTRLLVL.

The J gene is TRBJ2-3, the V gene TRBV24-1; 7 bases fit TRBD1. This CDR3 is 13 amino acids long. The V segment lost 5 bases and the J segment 7 bases; nucleotides outside the gene matches: 5. Germline CDR1 reads KGHDR; CDR2 reads SFDVKD. This chain's CDR3 is CATSAPTGYTQYF. In DNA form, the CDR3 reads TGTGCCACCAGTGCCCCGACAGGGTATACGCAGTATTTT.

This clonotype has just a few counts. This CDR3 is CASSFGGIHQPQHF. The CDR3 coding sequence is TGTGCCAGCAGTTTCGGGGGGATACATCAGCCCCAGCATTTT. The genes are TRBV12-3 or TRBV12-4 and TRBJ1-5, with a possible D match to TRBD1 (5 bases). This CDR3 is built from 14 residues. V dropped 3 bases and J dropped 5 bases, with 11 bases sitting between them.

The chain employs TRBV27 and TRBJ2-3; 10 nucleotides agree with TRBD2. Germline-derived CDR1 and CDR2 are MNHEY and SMNVEV (reference sequence). The length of the CDR3 is 16 residues. Germline trimming cut 7 bases from V and 0 bases from J; bases unmatched to any gene: 7. CDR3 sequence: CASKSTSGSSTDTQYF. CDR3 nucleotides: TGTGCCAGCAAGTCGACTAGCGGGTCTAGCACAGATACGCAGTATTTT.

The chain couples TRBV5-1 to TRBJ2-3; 8 bases are a match to TRBD1. The trim removed 4 bases at V and 7 bases at J, leaving 5 bases unmatched. CDR1 SGHRS and CDR2 YFSETQ come from the germline V gene. The length of the CDR3 is 13 residues. The CDR3 loop reads CASSAGGTNTQYF. The CDR3 DNA follows: TGCGCCAGCAGCGCAGGGGGCACGAATACGCAGTATTTT. The entire variable domain, with the rest obtained from reference TRBV5-1 and TRBJ2-3, is as follows: KAGVTQTPRYLIKTRGQQVTLSCSPISGHRSVSWYQQTPGQGLQFLFEYFSETQRNKGNFPGRFSGRQFSNSRSEMNVSTLELGDSALYLCASSAGGTNTQYFGPGTRLTVL.

In regard to this clonotype: Since a much larger clone is just one base distant, this may be a read error. This sequence joins TRBV28 and TRBJ2-7, with 9 nucleotides matching TRBD1. V gave up 3 bases and J gave up 5 bases; unmatched junction bases: 8. The CDR3 loop spans 15 amino acids. Germline V gives CDR1 MDHEN, CDR2 SYDVKM. The CDR3 region has the DNA TGTGCCAGCAGTTTGGCGGTACAGGGGGCCCACGAGCAGTACTTC. Its protein is CASSLAVQGAHEQYF.

Written as DNA, the CDR3 is TGTGCCAGCAGTGAAATGCGGGGGCCCCCTGGCTACACCTTC. This encodes CASSEMRGPPGYTF. The chain carries TRBV25-1 and TRBJ1-2; D is perhaps TRBD1 (6 bases). V gave up 2 bases and J gave up 7 bases, with 14 bases separating them. Looked up from germline, CDR1 is MGHDK and CDR2 is SYGVNS. The CDR3 loop spans 14 amino acids.

The chain combines TRBV11-2 with TRBJ2-1; TRBD2 matches at 10 bases. Trimming removed 3 bases from V and 7 bases from J; junction bases left unmatched: 6. The CDR3 is made up of 15 amino acids. CDR1 is SGHAT, CDR2 FQNNGV, per germline. This chain's CDR3 is CASSFASGSVNEQFF. The CDR3 coding sequence is TGTGCCAGCAGCTTCGCTAGCGGGAGCGTGAATGAGCAGTTCTTC.

To note about this clonotype: This may be a read error: a much more frequent sequence differs by one nucleotide. The V gene is TRBV10-3, the J gene TRBJ1-2; 10 nucleotides agree with TRBD1. The CDR3 length is 14 residues. Germline V gene data show CDR1 as ENHRY and CDR2 as SYGVKD. CDR3 coding DNA: TGTGCCATCGGTGAGGGGACAGGGGAATATGGCTACACCTTC. Protein product: CAIGEGTGEYGYTF.

This clonotype was recorded a few times. This rearrangement joins TRBV18 to TRBJ1-2, with TRBD1 matching over 10 bases. Germline CDR1 and CDR2: KGHSH and LQKENI. J lost 4 bases, V lost 3 bases, and 8 bases had no gene match. CDR3 length: 16 residues. This CDR3 is CASSPGTGVAIYGYTF. The CDR3 DNA follows: TGTGCCAGCTCACCCGGGACAGGGGTCGCTATCTATGGCTACACCTTC.

For this clonotype: A much larger clone differs from this one at a single base, so this may be a read error. V is TRBV5-5 and J is TRBJ1-6, with D uncertain. The V end was cut by 2 bases, the J end by 7 bases, with 13 bases between. The CDR3 loop spans 15 amino acids. CDR1 SGHKS and CDR2 YYEKEE come from the germline V gene (reference sequence). The CDR3: CASSLLSTQNSPLHF. The CDR3 bases are TGTGCCAGCAGCTTATTGTCGACACAGAATTCACCCCTCCACTTT.